Listed below are T cell receptor beta chains from one sample, sequenced in a study of blood T cell repertoires in COVID-19. Sequenced by immunoSEQ multiplex PCR; TCRdb stores in-frame clones only, minus some. The table includes about 56,000 clones, roughly nine tenths detected once. Sequencing was done on a sample of peripheral blood. The source is a woman aged 60 to 75 with COVID-19, enrolled during active disease. The CDR3 runs from the conserved cysteine through the conserved F or W. The D gene is left open where the match is weak. A clone size is listed for some rows: how often the clone was seen (once, few, many), or a class if it is expanded.

CASSLLAGADEQFF TGTGCCAGCAGTCTACTAGCGGGAGCCGATGAGCAGTTCTTC - TRBJ2-1 TRBV6-4 TRBD2
CATSLDRGSSYEQYF TGTGCCACCTCTCTCGACAGGGGTAGCTCCTACGAGCAGTACTTC - TRBJ2-7 TRBV15 TRBD1
CASSQAGRGDEKLFF TGTGCCAGCAGCCAGGCGGGCAGGGGAGATGAAAAACTGTTTTTT - TRBJ1-4 TRBV13 -
CASSSLTSSGTDTQYF TGTGCCAGCAGCTCCCTGACTAGCAGCGGCACAGATACGCAGTATTTT - TRBJ2-3 TRBV7-8 TRBD2
CASSDGPGTEAFF TGTGCCAGCAGTGATGGACCGGGGACTGAAGCTTTCTTT - TRBJ1-1 TRBV6-1 -
CATSDSRAYEQYF TGTGCCACCAGTGATTCCAGGGCATACGAGCAGTACTTC - TRBJ2-7 TRBV24-1 -
CATRGTWKRNTGELFF TGTGCCACCAGGGGGACATGGAAACGGAACACCGGGGAGCTGTTTTTT - TRBJ2-2 TRBV15 -
CASSPAGTSGGAYEQYF TGTGCCAGCTCACCGGCCGGGACTAGCGGGGGAGCCTACGAGCAGTACTTC - TRBJ2-7 TRBV18 TRBD2
CASSERVAGDPRETQYF TGTGCCAGCAGTGAGAGGGTGGCGGGGGATCCACGGGAGACCCAGTACTTC - TRBJ2-5 TRBV6-1 TRBD2
CASSLGDIYSNQPQHF TGCGCCAGCAGCTTGGGGGACATTTATAGCAATCAGCCCCAGCATTTT few TRBJ1-5 TRBV5-1 -
CASSLRGASTEAFF TGTGCCAGCAGCCTGCGGGGGGCGAGTACTGAAGCTTTCTTT once TRBJ1-1 TRBV13 -
CASSLGQGERSPLHF TGTGCCAGCAGCTTAGGACAGGGAGAACGGTCACCCCTCCACTTT - TRBJ1-6 TRBV11-3 TRBD1
CASSVGYRGAGEKLFF TGTGCCAGCAGCGTAGGATACAGGGGAGCAGGGGAAAAACTGTTTTTT once TRBJ1-4 TRBV9 TRBD1
CASSPELAKNIQYF TGTGCCAGCAGTCCGGAGTTAGCCAAAAACATTCAGTACTTC - TRBJ2-4 TRBV27 -
CAITQASSYNEQFF TGTGCCATCACACAGGCGAGCTCCTACAATGAGCAGTTCTTC - TRBJ2-1 TRBV10-3 -
CASSLGGQGSGNTIYF TGTGCCAGCAGCTTAGGGGGACAGGGAAGTGGAAACACCATATATTTT - TRBJ1-3 TRBV7-8 TRBD1
CASSRQGDEQYF TGTGCCAGCAGTCGACAGGGGGACGAGCAGTACTTC - TRBJ2-7 TRBV4-2 TRBD1
CASSQLGDSGSYGYTF TGCGCCAGCAGCCAATTAGGGGACTCTGGAAGCTATGGCTACACCTTC - TRBJ1-2 TRBV4-3 -
CASSLGGNTEAFF TGCGCCAGCAGCCTCGGGGGGAACACTGAAGCTTTCTTT - TRBJ1-1 TRBV4-3 -
CASSFEVRSQPQHF TGTGCCAGCAGTTTCGAGGTTCGGTCTCAGCCCCAGCATTTT - TRBJ1-5 TRBV28 -
CASNSGGSNTEAFF TGCGCCAGCAATTCAGGGGGATCTAATACTGAAGCTTTCTTT - TRBJ1-1 TRBV23-1 TRBD1
CSVEVGGYEQYF TGCAGCGTTGAAGTAGGGGGCTACGAGCAGTACTTC - TRBJ2-7 TRBV29-1 -
CASSRRGGPETQYF TGCGCCAGCAGCCGGCGAGGAGGGCCAGAGACCCAGTACTTC - TRBJ2-5 TRBV5-1 -